Listed here is a single T cell receptor beta chain. This sample was included in a study of CD8 T cells in Susac syndrome. The V gene's germline CDR1 is SQVTM and CDR2 ANQGSEA. There are 11 residues in the CDR3. V was clipped by 8 bases and J by 13 bases, with 21 bases between them. Random hexamers were used to reverse transcribe about 0.5 to 1 ug of RNA. TCRdb re-analysed the immunoSEQ multiplex PCR reads in MiXCR, keeping a single row per CDR3 protein. There are 100,000 to 110,000 distinct CDR3 sequences in the sample; approximately 95% occur only once, and 0.3% lies in the top ten. The sequence came from a human donor with Susac syndrome. Sequencing used CD8+ T cells from PBMCs. The chain links TRBV29-1 to TRBJ2-7; maybe TRBD1 (6 bases). The CDR3 nucleotides read TGCAGCACCACCTCCAGGGGCGAGCTCTACTTC. This codes for CSTTSRGELYF.